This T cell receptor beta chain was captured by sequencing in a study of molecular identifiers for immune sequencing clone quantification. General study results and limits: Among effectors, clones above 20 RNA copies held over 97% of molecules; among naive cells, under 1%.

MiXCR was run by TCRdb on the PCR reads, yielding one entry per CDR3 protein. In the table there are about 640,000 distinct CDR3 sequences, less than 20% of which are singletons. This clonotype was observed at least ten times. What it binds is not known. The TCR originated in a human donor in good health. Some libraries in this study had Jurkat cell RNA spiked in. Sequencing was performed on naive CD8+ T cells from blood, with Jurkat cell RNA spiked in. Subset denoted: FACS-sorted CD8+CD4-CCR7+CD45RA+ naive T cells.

The DNA for the CDR3 is TGTGCCAGCAGCCAAGGGCCAGAAAACACTGAAGCTTTCTTT. Translation: CASSQGPENTEAFF. V and J are TRBV14 and TRBJ1-1; D call uncertain. Germline V CDR1 and CDR2: SGHDN, FVKESK. V was shortened by 1 base and J by 2 bases, with 8 bases between the two germline ends. CDR3 length: 14 amino acids.